This entry concerns a single TCR beta chain. Germline lookup yields CDR1 LNHDA and CDR2 SQIVND (reference sequence). V lost 3 bases, J lost 4 bases, and 5 bases stayed unmatched. The CDR3 runs to 14 residues. The sample is drawn from a study of blood T cell repertoires in COVID-19. Study overall: Italy, Spain and the United States were the sources of the convalescent and acute COVID-19 samples. T cells, B-cell-depleted T cells, or PBMCs provided the cDNA or gDNA that served as material.

In the source study's methods: From reference gene primer amplification, estimates of nucleated cell counts were derived. Profiled with immunoSEQ multiplex PCR; TCRdb holds only in-frame clones, not every one. The V and J calls and clone size are taken from that table; D and trimming were inferred from the DNA. The sample includes 110,000 or so clones, 70% to 90% seen only once; the top ten take approximately 3.6%. The material sequenced was peripheral blood. The TCR originated in a man aged 35-49 years with acute or convalescent COVID-19. The chain combines TRBV19 with TRBJ2-7; TRBD1 matches 8 bases. CDR3 sequence: CASSIRQGMYEQYF. As DNA, the CDR3 is TGTGCCAGTAGTATTCGACAGGGGATGTACGAGCAGTACTTC.